This entry lists 18 T cell receptor beta chains sequenced from one sample in a study of blood T cell repertoires in COVID-19. Libraries were prepared by immunoSEQ multiplex PCR; TCRdb keeps only in-frame clonotypes and omits some of them. The sample contains about 270,000 clones, 81% of which appear only once. Sequencing was performed on peripheral blood. The receptors originated from a woman aged 55-69 years with active or convalescent COVID-19.

The chain recombines TRBV5-1 with TRBJ2-5; 10 bases are shared with TRBD2. Unmatched junction bases numbered 9, after V lost 4 bases and J lost 3 bases. The V gene's germline CDR1 is SGHRS and CDR2 YFSETQ. The CDR3 is made up of 16 amino acids. The CDR3 DNA sequence: TGCGCCAGCAGCCGGCTTACTAGCGGGGCCGAAGAGACCCAGTACTTC. Amino acid sequence: CASSRLTSGAEETQYF.

This rearrangement joins TRBV5-6 to TRBJ2-1; D unresolved. V was clipped by 0 bases and J by 10 bases, with 5 bases between them. CDR3 size: 11 residues. The germline gives CDR1 SGHDT, CDR2 YYEEEE. CDR3 nucleotide sequence: TGTGCCAGCAGCTTGGGGCGGGAGCAGTTCTTC. Its translation: CASSLGREQFF. The full variable domain, completed using reference TRBV5-6 and TRBJ2-1, is DAGVTQSPTHLIKTRGQQVTLRCSPKSGHDTVSWYQQALGQGPQFIFQYYEEEERQRGNFPDRFSGHQFPNYSSELNVNALLLGDSALYLCASSLGREQFFGPGTRLTVL.

V usage is TRBV7-2 and J usage is TRBJ1-4, with D unclear. V dropped 3 bases and J dropped 7 bases, with 15 bases sitting between them. The CDR3 length is 15 residues. Germline CDR1 reads SGHTA; CDR2 reads FQGNSA. DNA for the CDR3: TGTGCCAGCAGCTTGAATATCCAGGCTGGTGAAAAACTGTTTTTT. Translation gives CASSLNIQAGEKLFF.

The rearrangement links TRBV5-1 to TRBJ2-7, with TRBD2 identical over 12 bases. In germline, CDR1 is SGHRS, CDR2 YFSETQ. This CDR3 comprises 14 residues. V shed 3 bases and J 5 bases; nucleotides not matched to a gene: 3. The CDR3 sequence: CASSSSGGAHEQYF. CDR3 nucleotides: TGCGCCAGCAGCTCTAGCGGGGGGGCCCACGAGCAGTACTTC.

For the CDR3, the DNA is TGTGCCAGCAGTTTATCGATAGGGGCAGGGGACACTGAAGCTTTCTTT. Protein product: CASSLSIGAGDTEAFF. The chain has TRBV27 and TRBJ1-1; tentative D call: TRBD1 (6 bases). The CDR3 is 16 residues long. Looked up from germline, CDR1 is MNHEY and CDR2 is SMNVEV (reference sequence). Trimming left V 0 bases short and J 3 bases short, with 14 bases between.

The chain combines TRBV14 with TRBJ2-5; D possibly corresponds to TRBD1 (6 bases). Germline loops: CDR1 SGHDN, CDR2 FVKESK. The CDR3 is 17 amino acids. V was shortened by 0 bases and J by 5 bases, with 19 bases between the two germline ends. In DNA form, the CDR3 reads TGTGCCAGCAGCCAAGAGAAGGTTTGGGGCAGGGGTGAGACCCAGTACTTC. Its translation: CASSQEKVWGRGETQYF.

This rearrangement joins TRBV4-1 to TRBJ2-3; 8 bases are shared with TRBD2. Germline CDR1 reads MGHRA; CDR2 reads YSYEKL. This CDR3 is built from 15 residues. Trimming removed 3 bases from V and 1 base from J; junction bases left unmatched: 3. The CDR3 sequence: CASSHRGGGTDTQYF. In DNA, the CDR3 is TGCGCCAGCAGCCACCGGGGGGGCGGCACAGATACGCAGTATTTT.

The rearrangement joins TRBV27 to TRBJ2-7, with no clear D. This CDR3 contains 11 residues. Trimming stripped 6 bases from V and 7 bases from J, with 10 bases between. Germline-derived CDR1 and CDR2 are MNHEY and SMNVEV (reference sequence). The CDR3 DNA reads TGTGCCAGCAGAAGCGCGGTAGAGCAGTACTTC. It is translated as CASRSAVEQYF.

This clone was recorded once. V is TRBV5-4 and J is TRBJ1-2; weak D call: TRBD1 (6 bases). V lost 4 bases, J lost 0 bases, and 16 bases lay in between. Germline-derived CDR1 and CDR2 are SGHNT and YYREEE (reference sequence). This CDR3 is built from 16 residues. The CDR3 spells CASSTPFNRANYGYTF. The CDR3 nucleotides read TGTGCCAGCAGCACCCCTTTCAACAGGGCTAACTATGGCTACACCTTC.

This chain links TRBV27 with TRBJ2-1; 9 nucleotides agree with TRBD1. Trimming took 8 bases from V and 9 from J; bases not matched to a gene: 14. This CDR3 has 15 amino acids. The germline gives CDR1 MNHEY, CDR2 SMNVEV (reference sequence). CDR3 loop: CASWASGQGGGEQFF. The CDR3 DNA sequence: TGTGCCAGCTGGGCGTCGGGACAGGGCGGAGGTGAGCAGTTCTTC.

The CDR3 bases are TGTGCCAGCAGCTTAGCAAGGACTAGGGGGCAAGAGACCCAGTACTTC. Protein: CASSLARTRGQETQYF. V gene TRBV7-2 combines with J gene TRBJ2-5, with a weak D call TRBD2 (7 bases). The CDR3 contains 16 residues. V shed 0 bases and J shed 2 bases, with 13 bases lying between them. Per germline, CDR1 SGHTA and CDR2 FQGNSA.

The rearrangement joins TRBV30 to TRBJ1-2, with 9 bases that match TRBD1. The CDR3 runs 14 residues. Unmatched junction bases numbered 5, after V lost 4 bases and J lost 2 bases. The germline gives CDR1 GTSNPN, CDR2 SVGIG (reference sequence). The CDR3 region has the DNA TGTGCCTGGACCATGACAGGGGGAAACTATGGCTACACCTTC. It is translated as CAWTMTGGNYGYTF.

This clone appeared once. The rearrangement links TRBV28 to TRBJ2-7; no reliable D call. The V end lost 7 bases, the J end lost 7 bases, and 11 bases lay between the germline ends. Per the germline V gene, CDR1 is MDHEN and CDR2 is SYDVKM. This CDR3 spans 11 amino acids. The CDR3 DNA reads TGTGCCAGCACCTCGCAGTGGGAGCAGTACTTC. Its protein is CASTSQWEQYF. Full variable domain (rest looked up from reference TRBV28 and TRBJ2-7): DVKVTQSSRYLVKRTGEKVFLECVQDMDHENMFWYRQDPGLGLRLIYFSYDVKMKEKGDIPEGYSVSREKKERFSLILESASTNQTSMYLCASTSQWEQYFGPGTRLTVT.

The chain recombines TRBV5-4 with TRBJ1-2, with 8 bases lining up with TRBD1. This CDR3 contains 14 residues. J lost 5 bases, V lost 4 bases, and 7 bases had no gene match. CDR1 is SGHNT, CDR2 YYREEE, per germline (reference sequence). The CDR3 sequence is CASSAPGGEYGYTF. The CDR3 bases are TGTGCCAGCAGCGCTCCAGGGGGCGAATATGGCTACACCTTC.

V gene TRBV10-3 combines with J gene TRBJ1-1; TRBD1 matches at 9 bases. After removal of 4 bases from V and 0 bases from J, the junction contained 3 bases not matched to a gene. The CDR3 covers 15 residues. Germline V gene lookup returns CDR1 ENHRY and CDR2 SYGVKD. CDR3 in DNA: TGTGCCATCAGTGTGGGGACAGGGCTGAACACTGAAGCTTTCTTT. This translates into CAISVGTGLNTEAFF.

This chain joins TRBV27 and TRBJ2-5; 10 bases agree with TRBD1. The germline V gene encodes CDR1 MNHEY and CDR2 SMNVEV (reference sequence). V lost 5 bases to trimming and J lost 4 bases; unmatched junction nucleotides: 7. The CDR3 has 15 residues. The CDR3 loop is CASSGDRGIGETQYF. The DNA for the CDR3 is TGTGCCAGCAGTGGGGACAGGGGAATTGGAGAGACCCAGTACTTC.

The chain combines TRBV6-1 with TRBJ2-7; TRBD2 matches 9 bases. V shed 0 bases and J 2 bases; nucleotides not matched to a gene: 5. Germline V gene sequence: CDR1 MNHNS, CDR2 SASEGT. This CDR3 has 16 residues. The CDR3 spells CASSEAQAGGTYEQYF. The CDR3 DNA follows: TGTGCCAGCAGTGAAGCGCAAGCGGGGGGCACCTACGAGCAGTACTTC.

Points on this clone: Other DNA sequences within the sample encode an identical CDR3. This chain joins TRBV7-3 and TRBJ1-1, with no clear D. V was trimmed by 0 bases and J by 1 base, leaving 6 bases between them. CDR3 size: 14 residues. Germline CDR1 reads SGHTA; CDR2 reads FQGTGA. The CDR3 reads CASSLTGGNTEAFF. The CDR3 DNA sequence: TGTGCCAGCAGCTTAACAGGAGGGAACACTGAAGCTTTCTTT. Full variable domain (outside the CDR3, taken from reference TRBV7-3 and TRBJ1-1): GAGVSQTPSNKVTEKGKYVELRCDPISGHTALYWYRQSLGQGPEFLIYFQGTGAADDSGLPNDRFFAVRPEGSVSTLKIQRTERGDSAVYLCASSLTGGNTEAFFGQGTRLTVV.